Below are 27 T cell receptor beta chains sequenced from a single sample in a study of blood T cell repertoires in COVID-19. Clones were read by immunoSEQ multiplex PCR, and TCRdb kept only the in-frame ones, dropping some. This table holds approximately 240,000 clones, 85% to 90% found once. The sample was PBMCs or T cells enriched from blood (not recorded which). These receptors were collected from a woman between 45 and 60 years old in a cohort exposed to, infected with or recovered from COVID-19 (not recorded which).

As DNA, the CDR3 is TGTGCCAGCAGCTTGGACAGGGGACGAAACACCATATATTTT. Translation: CASSLDRGRNTIYF. The chain recombines TRBV5-4 with TRBJ1-3; 7 nucleotides line up with TRBD1. The ends lost 0 bases at V and 5 bases at J; junction bases unmatched: 2. This CDR3 is built from 14 residues. Germline values: CDR1 SGHNT, CDR2 YYREEE (reference sequence).

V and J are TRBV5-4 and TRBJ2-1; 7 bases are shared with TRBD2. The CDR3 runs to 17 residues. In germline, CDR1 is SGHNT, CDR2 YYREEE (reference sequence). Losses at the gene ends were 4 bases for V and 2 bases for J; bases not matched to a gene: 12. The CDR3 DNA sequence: TGTGCCAGCAGCATAGGAGGCAGCGGGGCTACCTACAATGAGCAGTTCTTC. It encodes CASSIGGSGATYNEQFF.

In DNA, the CDR3 is TGTGCCAGCGGGCTGGGCGGACAGGGTTCGGGTGGCTACACCTTC. Its translation is CASGLGGQGSGGYTF. The chain recombines TRBV7-9 with TRBJ1-2, with 8 bases fitting TRBD1. The CDR3 has 15 residues. The germline V gene encodes CDR1 SEHNR and CDR2 FQNEAQ (reference sequence). Trimming at V came to 8 bases and at J to 7 bases, leaving 15 bases not matched to a gene.

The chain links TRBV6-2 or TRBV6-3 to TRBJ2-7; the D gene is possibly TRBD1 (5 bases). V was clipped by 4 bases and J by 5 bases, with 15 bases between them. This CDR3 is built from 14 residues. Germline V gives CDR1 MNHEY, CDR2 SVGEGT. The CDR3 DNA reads TGTGCCAGCAGTTCCCCACTCCAAGGGGACGAGCAGTACTTC. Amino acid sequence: CASSSPLQGDEQYF.

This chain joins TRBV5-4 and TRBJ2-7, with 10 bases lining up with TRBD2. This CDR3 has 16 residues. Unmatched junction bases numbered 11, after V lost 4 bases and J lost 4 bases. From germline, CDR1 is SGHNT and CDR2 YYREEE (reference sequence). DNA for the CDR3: TGTGCCAGCAGCCCAATGAGCGGGGGGGCCATGTACGAGCAGTACTTC. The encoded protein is CASSPMSGGAMYEQYF.

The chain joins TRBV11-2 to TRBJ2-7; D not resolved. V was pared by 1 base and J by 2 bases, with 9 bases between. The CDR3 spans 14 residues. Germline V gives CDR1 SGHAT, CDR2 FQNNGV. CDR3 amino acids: CASSLAAGPYEQYF. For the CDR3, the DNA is TGTGCCAGCAGCTTAGCAGCAGGCCCCTACGAGCAGTACTTC.

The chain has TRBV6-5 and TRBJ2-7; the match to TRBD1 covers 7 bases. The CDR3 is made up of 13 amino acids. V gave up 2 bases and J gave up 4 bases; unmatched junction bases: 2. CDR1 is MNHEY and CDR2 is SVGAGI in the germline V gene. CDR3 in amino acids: CASSYDREYEQYF. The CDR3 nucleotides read TGTGCCAGCAGTTACGACAGGGAATACGAGCAGTACTTC.

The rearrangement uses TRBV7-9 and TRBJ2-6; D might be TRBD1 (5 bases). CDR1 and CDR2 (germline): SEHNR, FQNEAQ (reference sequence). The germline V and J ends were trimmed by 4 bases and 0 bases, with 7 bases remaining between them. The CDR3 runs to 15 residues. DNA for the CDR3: TGTGCCAGCAGCTCTAGGGGCTCTGGGGCCAACGTCCTGACTTTC. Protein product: CASSSRGSGANVLTF.

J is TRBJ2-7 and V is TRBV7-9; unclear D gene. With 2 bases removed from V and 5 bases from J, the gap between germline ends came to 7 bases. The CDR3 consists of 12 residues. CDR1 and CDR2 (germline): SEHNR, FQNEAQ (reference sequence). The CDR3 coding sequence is TGTGCCAGCAGCTTAAGCATCGACGAGCAGTACTTC. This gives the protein CASSLSIDEQYF.

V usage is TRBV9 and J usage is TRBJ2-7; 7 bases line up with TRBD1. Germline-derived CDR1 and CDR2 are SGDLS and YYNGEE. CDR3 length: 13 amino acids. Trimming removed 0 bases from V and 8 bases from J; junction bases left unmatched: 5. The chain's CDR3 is CASSVGQGDKQYF. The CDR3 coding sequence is TGTGCCAGCAGCGTAGGACAGGGAGACAAGCAGTACTTC.

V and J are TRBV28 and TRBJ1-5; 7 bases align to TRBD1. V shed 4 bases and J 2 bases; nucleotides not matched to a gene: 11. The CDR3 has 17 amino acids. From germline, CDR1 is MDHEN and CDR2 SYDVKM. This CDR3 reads CASSYYGDRDGNQPQHF. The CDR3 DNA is TGTGCCAGCAGTTATTACGGAGACAGGGACGGCAATCAGCCCCAGCATTTT.

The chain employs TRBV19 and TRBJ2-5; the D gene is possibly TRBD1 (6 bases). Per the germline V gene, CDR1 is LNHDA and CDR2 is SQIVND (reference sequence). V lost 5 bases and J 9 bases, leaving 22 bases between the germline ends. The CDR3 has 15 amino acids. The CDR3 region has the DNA TGTGCCAGTAGTTCCACTAGTGGGGGCCGAATGGCCCAGTACTTC. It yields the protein CASSSTSGGRMAQYF.

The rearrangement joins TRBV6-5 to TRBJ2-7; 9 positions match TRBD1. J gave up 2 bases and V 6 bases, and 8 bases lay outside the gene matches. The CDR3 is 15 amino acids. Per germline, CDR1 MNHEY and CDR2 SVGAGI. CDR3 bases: TGTGCCAGCAGCCCGGACAGGGGTTTTACCTACGAGCAGTACTTC. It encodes CASSPDRGFTYEQYF.

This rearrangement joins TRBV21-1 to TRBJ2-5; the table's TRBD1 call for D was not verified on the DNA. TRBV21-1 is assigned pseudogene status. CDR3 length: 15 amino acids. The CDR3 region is CASSCGTGIQETQYF. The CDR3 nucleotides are TGTGCCAGCAGCTGCGGGACAGGGATCCAAGAGACCCAGTACTTC.

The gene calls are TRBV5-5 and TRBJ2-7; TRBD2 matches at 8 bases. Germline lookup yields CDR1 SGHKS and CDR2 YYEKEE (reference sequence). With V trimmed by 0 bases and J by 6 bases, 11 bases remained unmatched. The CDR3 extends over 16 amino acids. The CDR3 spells CASSLAVVTGGAEQYF. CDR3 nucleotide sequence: TGTGCCAGCAGCTTGGCCGTTGTCACGGGAGGGGCCGAGCAGTACTTC.

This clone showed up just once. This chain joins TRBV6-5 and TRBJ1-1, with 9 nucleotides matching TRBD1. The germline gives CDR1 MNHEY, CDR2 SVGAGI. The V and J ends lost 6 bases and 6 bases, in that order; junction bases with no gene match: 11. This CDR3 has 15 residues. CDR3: CASSQIQGAFSEAFF. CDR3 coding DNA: TGTGCCAGCAGCCAAATACAGGGGGCGTTCTCTGAAGCTTTCTTT.

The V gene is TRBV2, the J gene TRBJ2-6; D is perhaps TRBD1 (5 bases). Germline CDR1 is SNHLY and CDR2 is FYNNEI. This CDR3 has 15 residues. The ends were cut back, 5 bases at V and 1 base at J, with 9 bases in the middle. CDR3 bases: TGTGCCAGCAGTTCGCAGGGTTCTGGGGCCAACGTCCTGACTTTC. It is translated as CASSSQGSGANVLTF.

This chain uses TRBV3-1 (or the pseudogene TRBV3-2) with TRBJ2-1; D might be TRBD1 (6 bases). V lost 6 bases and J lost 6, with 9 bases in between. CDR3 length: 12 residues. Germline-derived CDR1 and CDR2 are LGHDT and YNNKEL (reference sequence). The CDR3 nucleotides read TGTGCCAGCAGGGCACAGGGCAATGAGCAGTTCTTC. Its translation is CASRAQGNEQFF.

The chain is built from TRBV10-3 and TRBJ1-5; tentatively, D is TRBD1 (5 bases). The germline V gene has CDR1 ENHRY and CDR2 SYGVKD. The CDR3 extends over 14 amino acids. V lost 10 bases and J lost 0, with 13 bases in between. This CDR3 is CATRDRGSNQPQHF. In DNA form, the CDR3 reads TGTGCCACCCGAGACAGAGGTAGCAATCAGCCCCAGCATTTT.

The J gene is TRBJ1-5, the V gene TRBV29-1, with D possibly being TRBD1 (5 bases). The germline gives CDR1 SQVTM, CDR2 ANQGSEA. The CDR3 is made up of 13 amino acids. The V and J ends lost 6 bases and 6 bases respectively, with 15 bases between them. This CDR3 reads CSVNTGWGQPQHF. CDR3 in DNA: TGCAGCGTGAACACAGGCTGGGGTCAGCCCCAGCATTTT.

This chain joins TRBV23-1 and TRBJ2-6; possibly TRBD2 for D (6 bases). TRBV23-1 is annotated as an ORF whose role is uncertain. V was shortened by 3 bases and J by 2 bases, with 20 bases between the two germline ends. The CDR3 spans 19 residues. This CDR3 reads CASSHPLEGRGTGANVLTF. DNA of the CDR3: TGCGCCAGCAGTCACCCCCTGGAGGGTCGAGGAACTGGGGCCAACGTCCTGACTTTC.

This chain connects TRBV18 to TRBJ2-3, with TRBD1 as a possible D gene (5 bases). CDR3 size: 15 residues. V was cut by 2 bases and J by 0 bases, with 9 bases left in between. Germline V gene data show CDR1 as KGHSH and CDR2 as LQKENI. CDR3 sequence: CASSPVRASTDTQYF. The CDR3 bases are TGTGCCAGCTCACCAGTCAGGGCTAGCACAGATACGCAGTATTTT.

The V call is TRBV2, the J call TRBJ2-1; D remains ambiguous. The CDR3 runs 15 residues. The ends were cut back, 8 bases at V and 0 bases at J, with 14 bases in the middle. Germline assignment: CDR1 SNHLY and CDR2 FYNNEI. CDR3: CASLRNEDSYNEQFF. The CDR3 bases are TGTGCCAGCCTCCGGAACGAGGACTCCTACAATGAGCAGTTCTTC.

The CDR3 reads CASSVGQSNTGELFF. In DNA, the CDR3 is TGCGCCAGCAGCGTCGGACAATCGAACACCGGGGAGCTGTTTTTT. The rearrangement uses TRBV5-1 and TRBJ2-2; a possible D gene is TRBD1 (5 bases). With 4 bases removed from V and 0 bases from J, the gap between germline ends came to 10 bases. The germline V gene encodes CDR1 SGHRS and CDR2 YFSETQ. The CDR3 consists of 15 residues.

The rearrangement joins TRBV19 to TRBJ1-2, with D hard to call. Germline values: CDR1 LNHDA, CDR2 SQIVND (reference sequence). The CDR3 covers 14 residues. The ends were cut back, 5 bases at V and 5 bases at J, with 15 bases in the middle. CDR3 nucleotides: TGTGCCAGTAGTGAAGGCCTCACGAGGTATGGCTACACCTTC. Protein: CASSEGLTRYGYTF. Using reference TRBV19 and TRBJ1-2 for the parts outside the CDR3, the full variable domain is DGGITQSPKYLFRKEGQNVTLSCEQNLNHDAMYWYRQDPGQGLRLIYYSQIVNDFQKGDIAEGYSVSREKKESFPLTVTSAQKNPTAFYLCASSEGLTRYGYTFGSGTRLTVV.

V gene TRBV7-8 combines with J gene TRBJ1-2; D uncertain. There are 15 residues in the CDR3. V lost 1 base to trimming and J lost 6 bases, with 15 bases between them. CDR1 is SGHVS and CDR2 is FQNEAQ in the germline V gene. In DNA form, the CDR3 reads TGTGCCAGCAGCTTAGGCGGGTGGGAATTTCATGGCTACACCTTC. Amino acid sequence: CASSLGGWEFHGYTF.

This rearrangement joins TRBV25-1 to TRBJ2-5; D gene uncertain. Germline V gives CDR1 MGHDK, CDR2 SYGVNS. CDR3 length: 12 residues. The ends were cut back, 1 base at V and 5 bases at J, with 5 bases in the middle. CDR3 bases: TGTGCCAGCAGTGAATTGGCCGAGACCCAGTACTTC. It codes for CASSELAETQYF.